The sequence of this T cell receptor (beta chain) was determined in a study of T-cell reconstitution after alpha-beta-depleted transplantation in children. This clonotype was seen at least ten times. The CDR3 extends over 15 amino acids. J gave up 5 bases and V 0 bases, and 2 bases lay outside the gene matches. Germline CDR1 LNHNV, CDR2 YYDKDF (reference sequence). Preparation of the TCRbeta library used unique molecular identifiers. TCRdb re-derived calls from the PCR reads in MiXCR, one entry per CDR3 protein. This sample has 750,000 to 950,000 distinct CDR3 sequences, with about 15% found just once.

The TCR sequence derives from a male patient aged 10 to 17 who had a stem cell transplant for acute lymphoblastic leukemia, so the T cells may come from the graft donor. Sequencing was performed on PBMCs, mostly from graft donor cells, taken 360 days after TCRalphabeta/CD19-depleted stem cell transplant. The V gene is TRBV15, the J gene TRBJ1-5; 9 bases line up with TRBD1. The CDR3 DNA reads TGTGCCACCAGCAGAGATAGGGACAGGGATCAGCCCCAGCATTTT. Encoded protein: CATSRDRDRDQPQHF.